This T cell receptor (beta chain) was sequenced in a study of OX40 agonist ivuxolimab in advanced cancers. In terms of the full investigation: Ivuxolimab, which targeted the costimulatory receptor OX40 (CD134), was an agonistic, fully human IgG2 monoclonal antibody. Intravenous ivuxolimab was administered to patients every 2 weeks at six dose levels: 0.01, 0.1, 0.3, 1.5, 3 and 10 mg/kg. Among the roughly 52 dose-escalation patients, some 20 had hepatocellular carcinoma, roughly 15 melanoma, 9 renal cell carcinoma and 9 head and neck cancer. In the dose-escalation cohort, roughly 80% of patients were male, and the mean age was around 60 years, with a range of about 23 to 90. Patients were allowed to have had prior anti-PD-1, anti-PD-L1 or anti-CTLA-4 therapy, and 40% of the dose-escalation patients had been treated with checkpoint inhibitors. Partial responses occurred in three dose-escalation patients, of whom one had hepatocellular carcinoma and two had cutaneous melanoma. Peripheral TCRbeta sequencing aimed to test whether ivuxolimab altered TCR sequence diversity and caused clonal T-cell expansion. The paper covers the monotherapy dose-escalation part of the phase I ivuxolimab trial, which included N ≈ 50 patients. The research as a whole found: After ivuxolimab, more expanded clones were found on average in CD8+ T cells than in CD4+ T cells. Low levels of normalized T-cell clonal expansion were also shown by some nonresponding patients. The antigen specificity of the clonally expanded peripheral T cells was not determined. At doses of 0.1 to 3.0 mg/kg, clonal expansion of both CD4+ and CD8+ blood T cells was observed from baseline to week 6. In partial responders in the 0.1-3.0 mg/kg groups, normalized peripheral clonal expansion was found to be among the lowest, especially among CD8+ T cells.

Comment on this clone: What antigen it recognizes has not been identified. Per-base qualities were not stored, and no clone one base away is much larger.

Patients with autoimmune disease history or receiving systemic immunosuppression were excluded from the trial. In every dose cohort, peripheral blood was drawn for TCR sequencing at baseline, cycle 4 day 1, and cycle 7 day 1. The samples were taken from a phase I, first-in-human, multicenter, open-label dose-escalation trial of ivuxolimab. Adults with locally advanced or metastatic melanoma, renal cell, hepatocellular, or head and neck squamous cell carcinoma were enrolled in the trial. CD4+ and CD8+ T cells were sorted separately from peripheral blood before TCR sequencing. Genomic DNA was isolated from the sorted cells so that the TCRbeta CDR3 region could be sequenced. The immunoSEQ Assay was used to sequence the TCRbeta CDR3 regions. The source is immuneACCESS, and TCRdb retained only in-frame sequences with V and J called. Part of the clones is not carried over; for the studies checked, unresolved V genes explain less than half of this, and the remainder is unexplained. The sample table lists 65,000 to 85,000 clones, around 84% of them with a count of one. The top ten clones comprise approximately 0.81% of the sample.

Relative to germline, V is 7 bases shorter and J is 2 bases shorter, with 12 bases between their ends. CDR1 and CDR2 were assigned from the germline V gene as SGHRS and YFSETQ. The CDR3 has 14 amino acids, counting the end cysteine and phenylalanine. Only CDR3 DNA is held: 42 bases, read in frame from base 1. This clonotype originated in an adult with an advanced solid tumor such as melanoma, head and neck, liver or kidney cancer. The sample was CD4+ or CD8+ T cells sorted from blood, taken in a trial of the OX40 agonist ivuxolimab. This receptor chain uses TRBV5-1 and TRBJ2-2; too little of a D gene remains to name it. The bases read TGCGCCAGCCGAAAGCTTGCTAACACCGGGGAGCTGTTTTTT. Its translation is CASRKLANTGELFF.